The present T cell receptor (beta chain) was sequenced within a study of blood T cell repertoires in COVID-19. About the study: The United States, Italy and Spain supplied acute and convalescent COVID-19 samples. The analysed material was cDNA or gDNA that came from T cells, B-cell-depleted T cells, or PBMCs.

Per the study methods: Reference gene primer amplification in the assay estimated nucleated cell counts. The table came from immunoSEQ multiplex PCR; TCRdb's copy has only in-frame clones and leaves some out. V and J calls and clone size follow that table, whereas D and trimming were derived from the DNA. The sample has 120,000 or so clones, more than 80% seen once. The CDR3 covers 15 residues. Germline CDR1 SGHAT, CDR2 FQDESV (reference sequence). The trim removed 5 bases at V and 1 base at J, leaving 3 bases unmatched. Material for sequencing was peripheral blood. This rearrangement joins TRBV11-1 to TRBJ2-1; 9 nucleotides agree with TRBD1. This sequence originates from a man aged 70-80 years with active or convalescent COVID-19. CDR3 DNA: TGTGCCAGCAGCAGCGGACAGGGGTCCTACAATGAGCAGTTCTTC. Translation gives CASSSGQGSYNEQFF. Using reference TRBV11-1 and TRBJ2-1 for the parts outside the CDR3, the full variable domain is EAEVAQSPRYKITEKSQAVAFWCDPISGHATLYWYRQILGQGPELLVQFQDESVVDDSQLPKDRFSAERLKGVDSTLKIQPAELGDSAMYLCASSSGQGSYNEQFFGPGTRLTVL.